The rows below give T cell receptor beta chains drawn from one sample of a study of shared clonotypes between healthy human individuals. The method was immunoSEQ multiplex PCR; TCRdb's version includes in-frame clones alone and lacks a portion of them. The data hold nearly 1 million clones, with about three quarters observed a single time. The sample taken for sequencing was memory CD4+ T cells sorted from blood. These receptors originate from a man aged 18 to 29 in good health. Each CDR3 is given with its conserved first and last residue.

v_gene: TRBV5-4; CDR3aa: CASSPRGSYNEQFF
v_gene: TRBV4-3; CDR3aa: CASSQGEGATQHF
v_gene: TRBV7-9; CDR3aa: CASSLGGVQYF
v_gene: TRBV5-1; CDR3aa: CASSPEGPGDPRGYTF
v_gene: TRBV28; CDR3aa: CASSLFGRSYGYTF
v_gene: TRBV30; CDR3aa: CAWSGSSSGRAVNEQFF
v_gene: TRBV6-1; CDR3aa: CASRPASGREEYF
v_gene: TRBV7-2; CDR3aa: CASSPGGLAGVDTQYF
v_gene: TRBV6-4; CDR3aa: CASRAGAYQPQHF
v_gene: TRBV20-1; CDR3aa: CSARDSGAFF
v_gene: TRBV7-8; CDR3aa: CASSLSGDSQPQHF
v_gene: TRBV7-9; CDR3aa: CASRAGTGGEFF
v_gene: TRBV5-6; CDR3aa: CASSRRQEPRQPQHF
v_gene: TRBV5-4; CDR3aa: CASSSGVVETQYF
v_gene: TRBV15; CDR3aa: CATSRVREKLFF
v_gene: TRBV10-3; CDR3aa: CAISVQGYEQYF
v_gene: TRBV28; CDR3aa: CASSLSGGQNIQYF
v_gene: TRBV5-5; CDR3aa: CASSSQVNTEAFF
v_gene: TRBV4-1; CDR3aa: CASSQSPGNNEKLFF
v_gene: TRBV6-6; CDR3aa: CASSYTGANVLTF
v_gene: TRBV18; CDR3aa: CASSPTMNLDSAGPDTQYF
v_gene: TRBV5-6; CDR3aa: CASSQYGGRAVNEQFF
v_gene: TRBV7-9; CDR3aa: CASSKGNQETQYF
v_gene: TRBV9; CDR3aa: CASSVAVSGLGTGELFF
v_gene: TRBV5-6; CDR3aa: CASSPDVRGYEQYF
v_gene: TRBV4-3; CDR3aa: CASSQPGTSGSITGELFF
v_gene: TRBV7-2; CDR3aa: CASSRADTYEQYF
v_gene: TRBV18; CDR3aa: CASSPEASGRGNEQFF
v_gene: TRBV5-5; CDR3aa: CASSDPLSRNTEAFF
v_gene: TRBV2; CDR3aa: CASSDRVGTGELFF
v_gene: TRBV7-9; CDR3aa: CASSLGGRADTEAFF
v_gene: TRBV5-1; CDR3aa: CASSSPSGTGLETQYF
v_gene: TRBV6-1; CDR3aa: CASSEQLLFTDTQYF
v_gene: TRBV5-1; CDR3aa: CASSFESTANYGYTF
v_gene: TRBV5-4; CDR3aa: CASSLVGEHYNEQFF
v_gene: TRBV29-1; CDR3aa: CSVGKGIGPTEAFF
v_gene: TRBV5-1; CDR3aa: CASSLARRTGTAGELFF
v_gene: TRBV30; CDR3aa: CAWSVKVQQENTEAFF
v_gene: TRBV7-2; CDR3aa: CASSLSSSGGQETQYF
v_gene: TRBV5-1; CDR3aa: CASSLPTGTNNEQFF
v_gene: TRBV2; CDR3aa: CASSLDRANSPLHF
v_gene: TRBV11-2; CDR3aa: CASSLDGIGTDTQYF
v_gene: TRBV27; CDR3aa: CASSPSGTAYNEQFF
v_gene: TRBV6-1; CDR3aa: CASRMTVTNYGYTF
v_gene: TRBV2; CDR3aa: CASTPERGAGEKLFF
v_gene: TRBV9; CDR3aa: CASSVTTSGHYNEQFF
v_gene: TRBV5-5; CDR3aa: CASSRIHSNQPQHF
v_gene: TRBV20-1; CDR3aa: CSASEGETQYF
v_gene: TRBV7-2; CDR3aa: CASSQGRSYEQYF
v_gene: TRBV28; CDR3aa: CASSLFGLHYEQYF